The 5 T cell receptor beta chains in this list originate from one sample, sequenced in a study of regulatory T cells in long-lasting Graves disease. Time point described: persistent/refractory GD, antithyroid drugs over 5 years with positive TRAb. Extracted RNA from PBMCs served as the source of the TCR library. Construction of TCR beta libraries relied on iRepertoire HTBI primers and on Arm-PCR targeting CDR3 regions. TCRdb fed the multiplex PCR reads into MiXCR, producing one record per CDR3 protein. The sample carries around 450,000 distinct CDR3 sequences, about 22% recorded once. This specimen consisted of peripheral blood mononuclear cells (PBMCs), obtained when the disease was refractory, from a patient treated with antithyroid drugs. The receptors originated from a female donor with Graves disease.

This clonotype has more than one count but fewer than ten. The V and J genes are TRBV5-4 and TRBJ2-5; D ambiguous. Germline CDR1 reads SGHNT; CDR2 reads YYREEE (reference sequence). V lost 2 bases, J lost 2 bases, and 10 bases lay in between. This CDR3 has 14 amino acids. CDR3 nucleotides: TGTGCCAGCAGCTTTAGGGCAGGACAAGAGACCCAGTACTTC. Translated: CASSFRAGQETQYF.

The V and J genes are TRBV20-1 and TRBJ1-1; TRBD1 matches 9 bases. The V gene's germline CDR1 is DFQATT and CDR2 SNEGSKA (reference sequence). With V trimmed by 0 bases and J by 1 base, 3 bases remained unmatched. This CDR3 comprises 15 residues. In DNA form, the CDR3 reads TGCAGTGCTAGAGACCCGACAGGGGGGAACACTGAAGCTTTCTTT. It yields the protein CSARDPTGGNTEAFF.

This clonotype was picked up many times. The rearrangement links TRBV13 to TRBJ1-5, with unresolved D. Germline lookup yields CDR1 PRHDT and CDR2 FYEKMQ (reference sequence). The CDR3 extends over 15 amino acids. V was cut by 2 bases and J by 4 bases, with 12 bases left in between. DNA for the CDR3: TGTGCCAGCAGCTTAAAGGGTAAGGGAAATCAGCCCCAGCATTTT. Translation: CASSLKGKGNQPQHF.

This chain links TRBV19 with TRBJ2-7; D gene ambiguous. Germline V gene lookup returns CDR1 LNHDA and CDR2 SQIVND (reference sequence). The CDR3 loop spans 15 amino acids. V lost 3 bases to trimming and J lost 6 bases, with 18 bases between them. CDR3: CASSMFPGEGGEQYF. The CDR3 region has the DNA TGTGCCAGTAGTATGTTCCCAGGAGAAGGTGGCGAGCAGTACTTC. Full variable domain (rest looked up from reference TRBV19 and TRBJ2-7): DGGITQSPKYLFRKEGQNVTLSCEQNLNHDAMYWYRQDPGQGLRLIYYSQIVNDFQKGDIAEGYSVSREKKESFPLTVTSAQKNPTAFYLCASSMFPGEGGEQYFGPGTRLTVT.

This clonotype has a count of ten or more. The J gene is TRBJ1-6, the V gene TRBV12-3 or TRBV12-4; no reliable D call. CDR3 length equals 16 residues. The germline V and J ends were trimmed by 1 base and 5 bases, with 12 bases remaining between them. CDR3 amino acids: CASSLVPSGHNSPLHF. The CDR3 DNA follows: TGTGCCAGCAGTTTAGTTCCCTCAGGCCATAATTCACCCCTCCACTTT.